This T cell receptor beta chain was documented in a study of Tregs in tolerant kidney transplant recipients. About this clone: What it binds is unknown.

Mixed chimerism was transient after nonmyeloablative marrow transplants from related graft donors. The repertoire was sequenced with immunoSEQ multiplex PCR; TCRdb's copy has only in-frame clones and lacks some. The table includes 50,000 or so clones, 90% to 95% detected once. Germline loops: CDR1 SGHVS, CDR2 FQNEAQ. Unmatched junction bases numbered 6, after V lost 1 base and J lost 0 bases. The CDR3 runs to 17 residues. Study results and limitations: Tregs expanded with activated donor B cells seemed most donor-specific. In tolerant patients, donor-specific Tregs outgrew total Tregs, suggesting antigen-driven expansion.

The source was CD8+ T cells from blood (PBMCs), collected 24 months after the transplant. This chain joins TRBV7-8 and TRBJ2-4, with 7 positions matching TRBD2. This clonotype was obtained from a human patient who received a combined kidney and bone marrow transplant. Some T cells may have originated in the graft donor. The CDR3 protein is CASSLGGGREAKNIQYF. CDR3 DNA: TGTGCCAGCAGCTTAGGGGGGGGTCGGGAAGCCAAAAACATTCAGTACTTC.